These 17 T cell receptor beta chains were sequenced from one sample in a study of blood T cell repertoires in COVID-19. Libraries were prepared by immunoSEQ multiplex PCR; TCRdb keeps only in-frame clonotypes and omits some of them. Among 90,000 to 130,000 clones listed, approximately 80% were seen once. Specimen: peripheral blood. The source is a woman in her 70s with acute or convalescent COVID-19.

This rearrangement joins TRBV5-4 to TRBJ2-2; the D gene is possibly TRBD1 (6 bases). The germline V gene encodes CDR1 SGHNT and CDR2 YYREEE (reference sequence). The CDR3 runs 15 residues. With 4 bases removed from V and 5 bases from J, the gap between germline ends came to 15 bases. For the CDR3, the DNA is TGTGCCAGCAGCGACTCCAGGGGTTCTACCGGGGAGCTGTTTTTT. Translated, it gives CASSDSRGSTGELFF.

This clone was observed a few times. The chain has TRBV5-1 and TRBJ1-4, with D tentatively TRBD1 (5 bases). Per germline, CDR1 SGHRS and CDR2 YFSETQ. V lost 2 bases to trimming and J lost 5 bases, with 13 bases between them. The CDR3 is 15 residues long. This chain's CDR3 is CASSFAEGVNEKLFF. The CDR3 DNA is TGCGCCAGCAGCTTTGCCGAAGGGGTAAATGAAAAACTGTTTTTT.

This sequence joins TRBV11-2 and TRBJ2-5, with D perhaps TRBD1 (5 bases). Germline CDR1 and CDR2: SGHAT and FQNNGV. The CDR3 is 14 amino acids. With 1 base removed from V and 5 bases from J, the gap between germline ends came to 11 bases. DNA for the CDR3: TGTGCCAGCAGCTTAGTTCAGGGCCAGGAGACCCAGTACTTC. Residues: CASSLVQGQETQYF.

This rearrangement joins TRBV27 to TRBJ2-7, with TRBD1 matching over 7 bases. V shed 4 bases, J shed 4 bases, and the junction held 10 bases outside the gene matches. CDR1 is MNHEY and CDR2 is SMNVEV in the germline V gene (reference sequence). The length of the CDR3 is 15 residues. CDR3 nucleotides: TGTGCCAGCAGTTCCCACAGGGGATTTAAGTACGAGCAGTACTTC. This sequence encodes CASSSHRGFKYEQYF.

This chain connects TRBV4-1 to TRBJ2-7; D uncertain. Germline V gene lookup returns CDR1 MGHRA and CDR2 YSYEKL. There are 14 residues in the CDR3. Trimming took 0 bases from V and 8 from J, leaving 14 bases between them. The CDR3 nucleotides are TGCGCCAGCAGCCAAGATAGAGGTCTTCGAAAGCAGTACTTC. Its translation: CASSQDRGLRKQYF.

The chain employs TRBV24-1 and TRBJ1-2; no clear D gene. Germline lookup yields CDR1 KGHDR and CDR2 SFDVKD. CDR3 length: 13 residues. Trimming shortened V by 2 bases and J by 5 bases, and 8 bases separated the two germline ends. This chain's CDR3 is CATSDSWEYGYTF. The CDR3 DNA is TGTGCCACCAGTGATTCGTGGGAGTATGGCTACACCTTC.

The rearrangement uses TRBV7-6 and TRBJ2-1; 10 nucleotides match TRBD2. Germline CDR1 and CDR2: SGHVS and FNYEAQ. CDR3 size: 17 residues. V trimming: 1 base; J trimming: 10 bases; junction bases outside the gene matches: 13. The CDR3 protein is CASSLEGSSGGAGEQFF. CDR3 sequence (DNA): TGTGCCAGCAGCTTAGAAGGTTCGAGCGGGGGGGCCGGGGAGCAGTTCTTC.

This clone has just a few counts. V is TRBV6-5 and J is TRBJ2-1; 8 positions agree with TRBD2. This CDR3 region has 16 residues. CDR1 is MNHEY, CDR2 SVGAGI, per germline. The V gene end was trimmed by 2 bases and the J gene end by 6 bases; junction bases not matched to a gene: 9. CDR3 sequence (DNA): TGTGCCAGCAGTTACCTTTTTGCGGGAGGAGGCAATGAGCAGTTCTTC. Protein product: CASSYLFAGGGNEQFF.

The chain recombines TRBV12-3 or TRBV12-4 with TRBJ1-2, with 8 bases that match TRBD1. With V trimmed by 5 bases and J by 4 bases, 0 bases remained unmatched. The CDR3 is 12 amino acids. The CDR3 here is CASSTGGYGYTF. The DNA for the CDR3 is TGTGCCAGCAGTACAGGGGGCTATGGCTACACCTTC.

This chain uses TRBV2 with TRBJ2-1; perhaps TRBD1 as D (6 bases). With 7 bases removed from V and 0 bases from J, the gap between germline ends came to 7 bases. In germline, CDR1 is SNHLY, CDR2 FYNNEI. The CDR3 is 13 residues long. The CDR3 DNA sequence: TGTGCCAGCACGGACAGCTCCTACAATGAGCAGTTCTTC. Amino acid sequence: CASTDSSYNEQFF.

The chain couples TRBV6-8 to TRBJ1-5; D gene uncertain. V lost 3 bases, J lost 3 bases, and 18 bases lay in between. Germline assignment: CDR1 MNHGY and CDR2 SAAAGT. The CDR3 length is 17 residues. CDR3 bases: TGTGCCAGCAGTTATTTGCGGGGTTCGGAAAACAATCAGCCCCAGCATTTT. Its protein is CASSYLRGSENNQPQHF.

The chain links TRBV30 to TRBJ1-5; D is undetermined. Trimming stripped 5 bases from V and 3 bases from J, with 11 bases between. The germline V gene has CDR1 GTSNPN and CDR2 SVGIG (reference sequence). The CDR3 is made up of 13 amino acids. CDR3 bases: TGTGCCTGGGGTGACTCTAACAATCAGCCCCAGCATTTT. Residues: CAWGDSNNQPQHF.

J is TRBJ1-1 and V is TRBV30, with D possibly matching TRBD1 (6 bases). The CDR3 contains 14 residues. Germline-derived CDR1 and CDR2 are GTSNPN and SVGIG (reference sequence). With 4 bases removed from V and 9 bases from J, the gap between germline ends came to 21 bases. CDR3 residues: CAWTGDRGGVKAFF. For the CDR3, the DNA is TGTGCCTGGACCGGTGATAGGGGGGGCGTAAAAGCTTTCTTT.

The rearrangement links TRBV15 to TRBJ1-4; the match to TRBD1 covers 8 bases. V shed 3 bases and J 1 base; nucleotides not matched to a gene: 1. The V gene's germline CDR1 is LNHNV and CDR2 YYDKDF (reference sequence). The CDR3 has 15 amino acids. The DNA of the CDR3 is TGTGCCACCAGCAGGGACAGGGAAACTAATGAAAAACTGTTTTTT. It specifies CATSRDRETNEKLFF.

The chain links TRBV3-1 (or the pseudogene TRBV3-2) to TRBJ2-5, with 14 bases identical to TRBD2. Unmatched junction bases numbered 7, after V lost 5 bases and J lost 5 bases. The CDR3 covers 16 residues. CDR1 and CDR2 from the germline V gene are LGHDT and YNNKEL (reference sequence). The CDR3 nucleotides are TGTGCCAGCAGCTCCGGGACTAGCGGGAGCGGGGAGACCCAGTACTTC. Its translation: CASSSGTSGSGETQYF.

The chain carries TRBV9 and TRBJ2-3; no reliable D call. The CDR3 is 15 amino acids. V was shortened by 0 bases and J by 1 base, with 9 bases between the two germline ends. Per the germline V gene, CDR1 is SGDLS and CDR2 is YYNGEE. The CDR3 spells CASSVEASRTDTQYF. Written as DNA, the CDR3 is TGTGCCAGCAGCGTAGAAGCCTCCCGCACAGATACGCAGTATTTT.

V and J are TRBV13 and TRBJ2-5, with a weak D call TRBD2 (6 bases). Germline CDR1 PRHDT, CDR2 FYEKMQ (reference sequence). The CDR3 sequence is 15 residues long. V was shortened by 6 bases and J by 2 bases, with 16 bases between the two germline ends. CDR3: CASSLTRARQETQYF. CDR3 nucleotides: TGTGCCAGCAGTTTGACTAGGGCCAGGCAAGAGACCCAGTACTTC. Supplemented by reference TRBV13 and TRBJ2-5, the full variable domain reads AAGVIQSPRHLIKEKRETATLKCYPIPRHDTVYWYQQGPGQDPQFLISFYEKMQSDKGSIPDRFSAQQFSDYHSELNMSSLELGDSALYFCASSLTRARQETQYFGPGTRLLVL.